What follows describes a single T cell receptor beta chain. Its antigen is as yet unknown. Primers included in the PCR were 60 Vbeta and 13 Jbeta primers. Some clones are missing from TCRdb's copy, which holds only in-frame ones; the method was immunoSEQ multiplex PCR. The sample has 150,000 to 200,000 clones; about 77% are singletons. This record comes from a study of cytomegalovirus exposure and HLA in healthy donors. Findings and limits, study-wide: The authors later found HLA-associated TCR beta chains more clonally expanded than equally common others. In most subjects, TCR beta sequences reportedly gave accurate predictions of HLA-A and HLA-B alleles. Previous analysis showed most TCR beta V segments were productive about 90% or about 30% of the time. Accounts indicate the classifier identified cytomegalovirus status with strong specificity and sensitivity.

Sequencing was done on a sample of PBMCs. The TCR was taken from a woman aged 25-40 years in good health and CMV-seropositive.

The CDR3 nucleotides read TGTGCCATCACTCGGGACAGCAGTTACGAGCAGTACTTC. It is translated as CAITRDSSYEQYF. This chain links TRBV10-3 with TRBJ2-7, with 7 bases identical to TRBD1. The germline gives CDR1 ENHRY, CDR2 SYGVKD. The CDR3 is made up of 13 amino acids. V gave up 7 bases and J gave up 4 bases; unmatched junction bases: 7.